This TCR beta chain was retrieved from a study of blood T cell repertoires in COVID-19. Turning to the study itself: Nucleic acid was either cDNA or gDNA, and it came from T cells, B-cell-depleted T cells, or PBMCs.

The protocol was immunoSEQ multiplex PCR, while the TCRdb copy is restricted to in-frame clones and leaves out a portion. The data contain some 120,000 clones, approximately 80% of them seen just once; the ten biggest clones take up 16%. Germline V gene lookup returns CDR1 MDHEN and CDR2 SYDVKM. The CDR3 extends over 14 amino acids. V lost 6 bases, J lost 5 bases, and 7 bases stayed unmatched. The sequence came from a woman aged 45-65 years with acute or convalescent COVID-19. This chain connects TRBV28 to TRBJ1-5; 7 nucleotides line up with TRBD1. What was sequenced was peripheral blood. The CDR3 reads CASSPDRDHQPQHF. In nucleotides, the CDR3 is TGTGCCAGCAGCCCAGACAGGGACCATCAGCCCCAGCATTTT.